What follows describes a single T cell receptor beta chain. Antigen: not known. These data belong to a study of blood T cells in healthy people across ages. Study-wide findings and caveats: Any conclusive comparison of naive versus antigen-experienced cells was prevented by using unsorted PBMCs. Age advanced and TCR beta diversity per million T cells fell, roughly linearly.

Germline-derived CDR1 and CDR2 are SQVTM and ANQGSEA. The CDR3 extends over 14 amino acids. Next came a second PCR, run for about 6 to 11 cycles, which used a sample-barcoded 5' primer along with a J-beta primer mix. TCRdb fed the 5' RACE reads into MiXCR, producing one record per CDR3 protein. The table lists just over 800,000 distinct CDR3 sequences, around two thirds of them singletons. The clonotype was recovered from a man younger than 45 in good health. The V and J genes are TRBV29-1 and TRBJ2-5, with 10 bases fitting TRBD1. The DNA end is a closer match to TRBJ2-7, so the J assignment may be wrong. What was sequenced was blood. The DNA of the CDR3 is TGCAGCGGTGGGACAGGGGAAGGCCTCTACGAGCAGTACTTC. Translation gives CSGGTGEGLYEQYF.